This T cell receptor (beta chain) was captured in a study of blood T cell repertoires in COVID-19. This CDR3 is 13 amino acids long. V dropped 3 bases and J dropped 7 bases, with 12 bases sitting between them. The germline V gene has CDR1 SGHTA and CDR2 FQGNSA. Original handling: For nucleated cells, counts were estimated from reference gene primer amplification. Repertoires were generated with immunoSEQ multiplex PCR, while TCRdb's copy carries only in-frame clones and drops some. Clone size and the V and J calls come from that table; the DNA yielded D and trimming. The sample holds 250,000 to 350,000 clones; 80% to 90% are singletons and the top ten take about 7.8%.

The source is a woman between 50 and 59 years old who had recovered from COVID-19. The chain recombines TRBV7-2 with TRBJ1-1, with TRBD1 as a possible D gene (5 bases). The sequenced sample was peripheral blood. For the CDR3, the DNA is TGTGCCAGCAGCTTTCGTCGGACAATTGAAGCTTTCTTT. Translated, it gives CASSFRRTIEAFF.